The 27 T cell receptor beta chains presented below share a single source sample, sequenced in a study of blood T cell repertoires in COVID-19. Only in-frame clones appear in the TCRdb table, and some are missing; sequencing was by immunoSEQ multiplex PCR. Of about 270,000 clones in the sample, about 91% were seen once. Sequencing input: PBMCs or T cells enriched from blood (not recorded which). All receptors derive from a man aged 35 to 55 who had been exposed to COVID-19.

The chain has TRBV6-2 or TRBV6-3 and TRBJ2-7, with 8 bases aligning to TRBD1. This CDR3 is built from 14 residues. The V and J ends lost 2 bases and 3 bases, in that order; junction bases with no gene match: 3. Germline loops: CDR1 MNHEY, CDR2 SVGEGT. This chain's CDR3 is CASSYGGQGYEQYF. The CDR3 nucleotides read TGTGCCAGCAGTTACGGCGGACAGGGCTACGAGCAGTACTTC.

This clone was observed a single time. The gene calls are TRBV28 and TRBJ1-1, with D uncertain. V lost 5 bases to trimming and J lost 1 base, with 14 bases between them. In germline, CDR1 is MDHEN, CDR2 SYDVKM. CDR3 length equals 15 residues. CDR3 amino acids: CASSVLRGTNTEAFF. In DNA form, the CDR3 reads TGTGCCAGCAGTGTCTTACGAGGTACGAACACTGAAGCTTTCTTT.

This clone was counted only a few times. This rearrangement joins TRBV7-3 to TRBJ2-2, with TRBD1 matching over 8 bases. The V gene end was trimmed by 5 bases and the J gene end by 6 bases; junction bases not matched to a gene: 11. From germline, CDR1 is SGHTA and CDR2 FQGTGA. CDR3 length: 16 residues. The CDR3 here is CASSQSTGAWSGELFF. The CDR3 nucleotides are TGTGCCAGCAGCCAATCGACAGGGGCTTGGTCCGGGGAGCTGTTTTTT.

This chain uses TRBV19 with TRBJ1-5; the D is unclear. V was shortened by 2 bases and J by 7 bases, with 6 bases between the two germline ends. The CDR3 covers 12 residues. The germline gives CDR1 LNHDA, CDR2 SQIVND (reference sequence). The chain's CDR3 is CASSIPLQPQHF. In DNA, the CDR3 is TGTGCCAGTAGTATACCCCTGCAGCCCCAGCATTTT.

The J gene is TRBJ2-2, the V gene TRBV5-4; D is possibly TRBD2 (5 bases). The germline gives CDR1 SGHNT, CDR2 YYREEE (reference sequence). V gave up 4 bases and J gave up 1 base, with 8 bases separating them. The CDR3 is 14 amino acids. CDR3 amino acids: CASSPGVNTGELFF. The CDR3 region has the DNA TGTGCCAGCAGCCCCGGGGTGAACACCGGGGAGCTGTTTTTT. Full variable domain (rest looked up from reference TRBV5-4 and TRBJ2-2): ETGVTQSPTHLIKTRGQQVTLRCSSQSGHNTVSWYQQALGQGPQFIFQYYREEENGRGNFPPRFSGLQFPNYSSELNVNALELDDSALYLCASSPGVNTGELFFGEGSRLTVL.

V and J are TRBV18 and TRBJ1-3, with D maybe TRBD1 (6 bases). V lost 2 bases, J lost 0 bases, and 11 bases lay in between. This CDR3 region has 16 residues. CDR1 is KGHSH, CDR2 LQKENI, per germline. The CDR3 DNA reads as TGTGCCAGCTCACCAACGGACAGCAACTCTGGAAACACCATATATTTT. This translates into CASSPTDSNSGNTIYF.

The chain uses TRBV7-9 and TRBJ1-1; D gene unclear. V lost 1 base and J lost 6, with 9 bases in between. The CDR3 covers 13 residues. Germline-derived CDR1 and CDR2 are SEHNR and FQNEAQ (reference sequence). CDR3 nucleotides: TGTGCCAGCAGCTTAGTAGAGATCGCTGAAGCTTTCTTT. As protein: CASSLVEIAEAFF.

V and J are TRBV19 and TRBJ1-4, with no clear D. The CDR3 is 15 amino acids. The germline gives CDR1 LNHDA, CDR2 SQIVND (reference sequence). V shed 6 bases and J shed 0 bases, with 11 bases lying between them. The CDR3 loop is CASRTSGTTNEKLFF. The CDR3 DNA reads TGTGCCAGTAGGACCTCCGGGACAACTAATGAAAAACTGTTTTTT.

The V call is TRBV5-4, the J call TRBJ2-4; tentatively, D is TRBD1 (6 bases). The CDR3 is made up of 17 amino acids. V was cut by 0 bases and J by 0 bases, with 13 bases left in between. The germline CDR1 and CDR2 sequences are SGHNT and YYREEE (reference sequence). CDR3 nucleotides: TGTGCCAGCAGCTTGGATCCAGGGGAACTAGCCAAAAACATTCAGTACTTC. It encodes CASSLDPGELAKNIQYF.

This chain uses TRBV18 with TRBJ2-7; D may be TRBD2 (6 bases). From germline, CDR1 is KGHSH and CDR2 LQKENI. V was trimmed by 0 bases and J by 0 bases, leaving 12 bases between them. The CDR3 spans 16 residues. The CDR3 region has the DNA TGTGCCAGCTCACCACCAATACCGGGGGTCTCCTACGAGCAGTACTTC. This sequence encodes CASSPPIPGVSYEQYF. The whole variable domain, remainder taken from reference TRBV18 and TRBJ2-7, is NAGVMQNPRHLVRRRGQEARLRCSPMKGHSHVYWYRQLPEEGLKFMVYLQKENIIDESGMPKERFSAEFPKEGPSILRIQQVVRGDSAAYFCASSPPIPGVSYEQYFGPGTRLTVT.

This clone occurred once. J is TRBJ2-7 and V is TRBV6-5, with D possibly TRBD1 on 6 matching bases. The CDR3 loop spans 14 amino acids. Per germline, CDR1 MNHEY and CDR2 SVGAGI. V was cut by 2 bases and J by 2 bases, with 10 bases left in between. The DNA for the CDR3 is TGTGCCAGCAGTTACGCGGACAGAACCTACGAGCAGTACTTC. This codes for CASSYADRTYEQYF.

This rearrangement joins TRBV11-1 to TRBJ2-1; D is unresolved. CDR3 length equals 15 residues. V was pared by 5 bases and J by 0 bases, with 11 bases between. Germline assignment: CDR1 SGHAT and CDR2 FQDESV (reference sequence). The CDR3 DNA sequence: TGTGCCAGCAGCCTCTTGGTAGACTCCTACAATGAGCAGTTCTTC. Translated: CASSLLVDSYNEQFF.

This chain links TRBV5-5 with TRBJ2-7; TRBD2 agrees at 7 bases. This CDR3 region has 12 residues. V lost 5 bases to trimming and J lost 6 bases; unmatched junction nucleotides: 5. CDR1 and CDR2 from the germline V gene are SGHKS and YYEKEE (reference sequence). Written as DNA, the CDR3 is TGTGCCAGCAGTCCCCCGGGGGGCGAGCAGTACTTC. As protein: CASSPPGGEQYF.

The chain has TRBV5-1 and TRBJ2-5; 8 nucleotides line up with TRBD1. The CDR3 runs 16 residues. CDR1 and CDR2 (germline): SGHRS, YFSETQ. V was pared by 0 bases and J by 6 bases, with 10 bases of the junction left unmatched. The CDR3 sequence: CASSLVVGQGAKTQYF. In DNA form, the CDR3 reads TGCGCCAGCAGCTTGGTGGTCGGGCAGGGGGCGAAGACCCAGTACTTC.

This clone was seen more than once but under ten times. The chain is built from TRBV7-9 and TRBJ2-5; D not certain. The V end was cut by 6 bases, the J end by 2 bases, with 10 bases between. The CDR3 spans 13 residues. Germline CDR1 SEHNR, CDR2 FQNEAQ (reference sequence). In DNA form, the CDR3 reads TGTGCCAGCAGGTTCGAGAGACAAGAGACCCAGTACTTC. Amino acids: CASRFERQETQYF.

The chain employs TRBV24-1 and TRBJ1-1; D unclear. Germline lookup yields CDR1 KGHDR and CDR2 SFDVKD. V lost 3 bases to trimming and J lost 3 bases, with 7 bases between them. This CDR3 has 13 amino acids. DNA for the CDR3: TGTGCCACCAGTGATGGCCTCGACACTGAAGCTTTCTTT. Translating gives CATSDGLDTEAFF.

The chain joins TRBV5-4 to TRBJ1-2; 10 positions agree with TRBD1. The V segment lost 0 bases and the J segment 2 bases; nucleotides outside the gene matches: 4. Germline CDR1 SGHNT, CDR2 YYREEE (reference sequence). The CDR3 length is 16 residues. CDR3 in DNA: TGTGCCAGCAGCTTGGGATCGACAGGGGGCAACTATGGCTACACCTTC. Amino acids: CASSLGSTGGNYGYTF. Looking up the rest from reference TRBV5-4 and TRBJ1-2 gives the full variable domain: ETGVTQSPTHLIKTRGQQVTLRCSSQSGHNTVSWYQQALGQGPQFIFQYYREEENGRGNFPPRFSGLQFPNYSSELNVNALELDDSALYLCASSLGSTGGNYGYTFGSGTRLTVV.

The chain is built from TRBV28 and TRBJ2-7, with D possibly being TRBD2 (6 bases). Germline loops: CDR1 MDHEN, CDR2 SYDVKM. Trimming took off 7 bases at V and 0 bases at J, with 10 bases between the two ends. The CDR3 sequence is 13 residues long. The CDR3 loop is CASNPTSSYEQYF. DNA of the CDR3: TGTGCCAGCAATCCGACTAGCTCCTACGAGCAGTACTTC.

The chain has TRBV6-5 and TRBJ1-5; the match to TRBD1 covers 7 bases. In germline, CDR1 is MNHEY, CDR2 SVGAGI. The CDR3 is 15 amino acids. V shed 6 bases, J shed 1 base, and the junction held 6 bases outside the gene matches. The CDR3 DNA is TGTGCCAGCAGGAGACAGGGTTCAAGCAATCAGCCCCAGCATTTT. It codes for CASRRQGSSNQPQHF.

The chain couples TRBV28 to TRBJ1-1; D is possibly TRBD1 (5 bases). Germline V gene sequence: CDR1 MDHEN, CDR2 SYDVKM. The V and J ends lost 6 bases and 4 bases respectively, with 9 bases between them. The CDR3 extends over 12 amino acids. Here the CDR3 DNA reads TGTGCCAGCAGCCCTGACAGCACTGAAGCTTTCTTT. Protein sequence: CASSPDSTEAFF.

CDR3 residues: CASSLKREGYNEQFF. The DNA of the CDR3 is TGTGCCAGCAGCTTAAAGCGGGAGGGATACAATGAGCAGTTCTTC. The J gene is TRBJ2-1, the V gene TRBV11-3; TRBD2 aligns across 10 bases. The ends lost 2 bases at V and 4 bases at J; junction bases unmatched: 2. CDR1 is SGHNT, CDR2 YENEEA, per germline. The CDR3 is 15 residues long.

V and J are TRBV27 and TRBJ2-1; possible D gene TRBD2, 6 bases. The CDR3 is 15 residues long. The germline V gene has CDR1 MNHEY and CDR2 SMNVEV (reference sequence). The V and J ends lost 1 base and 6 bases respectively, with 13 bases between them. The CDR3: CASSLYSGKTNEQFF. CDR3 DNA: TGTGCCAGCAGTTTATATAGCGGCAAAACCAATGAGCAGTTCTTC.

The chain uses TRBV6-5 and TRBJ2-5; TRBD1 might be the D (6 bases). Germline CDR1 reads MNHEY; CDR2 reads SVGAGI. The germline V and J ends were trimmed by 6 bases and 4 bases, with 18 bases remaining between them. The CDR3 contains 15 residues. Written as DNA, the CDR3 is TGTGCCAGCAGCCCAACGGGACACCCGTTAGAGACCCAGTACTTC. This gives the protein CASSPTGHPLETQYF.

The gene calls are TRBV5-4 and TRBJ1-4; a possible D gene is TRBD1 (6 bases). Trimming pared 5 bases from V and 0 bases from J, leaving 17 bases between. The CDR3 is 17 amino acids. Germline V lookup: CDR1 SGHNT, CDR2 YYREEE (reference sequence). In DNA, the CDR3 is TGTGCCAGCAGTAATTCTCGGGACATATCAACTAATGAAAAACTGTTTTTT. Residues: CASSNSRDISTNEKLFF.

In this sample, this clone turned up once. The genes are TRBV7-3 and TRBJ2-1; 7 nucleotides line up with TRBD2. Germline lookup yields CDR1 SGHTA and CDR2 FQGTGA. The CDR3 is made up of 14 amino acids. The V and J ends lost 2 bases and 9 bases, in that order; junction bases with no gene match: 7. The CDR3 loop reads CASSLGGRASEQFF. The CDR3 DNA sequence: TGTGCCAGCAGCTTAGGTGGGAGGGCCTCTGAGCAGTTCTTC.

The chain links TRBV28 to TRBJ2-6; tentative D call: TRBD1 (5 bases). Trimming left V 3 bases short and J 5 bases short, with 26 bases between. The length of the CDR3 is 20 residues. Looked up from germline, CDR1 is MDHEN and CDR2 is SYDVKM. DNA for the CDR3: TGTGCCAGCAGTTTTCCGAGACAGCCTTCCATGGGGCGCTGGGCCAACGTCCTGACTTTC. Its protein is CASSFPRQPSMGRWANVLTF.

The chain links TRBV19 to TRBJ1-1; TRBD1 agrees at 7 bases. The CDR3 has 12 residues. J gave up 4 bases and V 8 bases, and 4 bases lay outside the gene matches. Germline CDR1 is LNHDA and CDR2 is SQIVND (reference sequence). CDR3 DNA sequence: TGTGCCAGTTCCACAGGGGTCACTGAAGCTTTCTTT. It specifies CASSTGVTEAFF.